This T cell receptor beta chain was sequenced for a study of spatial heterogeneity in lung cancer. Study-wide context: Compared with alpha-chain sequences, beta-chain sequences were consistently detected in greater numbers.

Time point described: sample taken at primary tumor resection. No cell sorting; template was whole RNA from tumor, lung tissue or PBMC. This clonotype is labeled medium-sized. Its antigen is currently unknown. From the 5' RACE reads, TCRdb called clonotypes with MiXCR, one entry per CDR3 protein. The sample lists just under 5,000 distinct CDR3 sequences, around 13% occurring once. Germline-derived CDR1 and CDR2 are DFQATT and SNEGSKA (reference sequence). The length of the CDR3 is 13 residues. V lost 3 bases to trimming and J lost 4 bases, with 12 bases between them. Study-wide findings and caveats: Tumors with more nonsynonymous mutations had more expanded intratumoral alpha and beta TCRs.

The receptor was derived from a female donor with early-stage non-small cell lung cancer. The chain links TRBV20-1 to TRBJ1-1; D call uncertain. The starting material was lung tumor tissue, obtained at surgery. The CDR3 coding sequence is TGCAGTGCTAGGGCAGACTTTTCCACTGAAGCTTTCTTT. It codes for CSARADFSTEAFF.